The T cell receptor beta chain under discussion was sequenced for a study of regulatory T cells in long-lasting Graves disease. Study-wide results and limits: Favored usage of TRBV28, TRBJ1-2 and TRBJ2-5 was recorded in persistent disease.

The germline CDR1 and CDR2 sequences are KGHDR and SFDVKD. There are 14 residues in the CDR3. Trimming cost V 4 bases and J 8 bases, with 14 bases left between them. Libraries of TCR beta came from iRepertoire HTBI primers plus Arm-PCR of CDR3 regions. TCRdb re-analysed the multiplex PCR reads in MiXCR, keeping a single row per CDR3 protein. The table has about 560,000 distinct CDR3 sequences, about 16% seen once; the top ten hold more than 10%. About this clonotype itself: Its cognate antigen is unknown.

As for time point: newly diagnosed GD, antithyroid drugs for less than 3 months. From RNA extracted from PBMCs, the TCR library was made. A further study also used this sample, focusing on T cells in Graves' hyperthyroidism and ophthalmopathy.

The origin of this receptor is a man aged 18 to 35 with Graves disease. The material was peripheral blood mononuclear cells (PBMCs), obtained at new diagnosis, from a patient treated with antithyroid drugs. This chain joins TRBV24-1 and TRBJ2-1, with TRBD2 as a possible D gene (5 bases). The CDR3 here is CATSEGGGGDEQFF. CDR3 sequence (DNA): TGTGCCACCAGTGAAGGAGGCGGCGGCGATGAGCAGTTCTTC.